This T cell receptor (beta chain) was captured in a study of cytomegalovirus exposure and HLA in healthy donors. Study-level information: In an early release, HLA-typed donors contributed about 79 million unique TCR sequences. Overall study findings and caveats: Analysis performed later found 15,000 or so TCR beta sequences associated with HLA alleles at 0.05 false discovery rate. Later analysis identified a missense DCLRE1C variant that was linked to TCR beta V- and J-gene trimming. CMV serostatus was the sole immune exposure information available.

This clone was detected a few times. Its antigen is still unknown. Use of 60 Vbeta and 13 Jbeta primers characterized the PCR. Sequencing used immunoSEQ multiplex PCR; TCRdb keeps in-frame clones, though not all of them. The sample has 110,000 or so clones, about 80% seen once. CDR1 SGHTA and CDR2 FQGNSA come from the germline V gene. The CDR3 is 14 amino acids. The ends lost 1 base at V and 4 bases at J; junction bases unmatched: 4. The origin of this receptor is a man aged 45-65 years in good health and CMV-seropositive. Sequencing used PBMCs. This rearrangement joins TRBV7-2 to TRBJ2-7; 7 bases agree with TRBD1. The CDR3 region is CASSLGDSHYEQYF. In DNA, the CDR3 is TGTGCCAGCAGCTTAGGGGACAGCCATTACGAGCAGTACTTC. The complete variable domain, with remaining parts taken from reference TRBV7-2 and TRBJ2-7, reads GAGVSQSPSNKVTEKGKDVELRCDPISGHTALYWYRQSLGQGLEFLIYFQGNSAPDKSGLPSDRFSAERTGGSVSTLTIQRTQQEDSAVYLCASSLGDSHYEQYFGPGTRLTVT.